Below are 4 T cell receptor beta chains sequenced from a single sample in a study of shared clonotypes between healthy human individuals. Only in-frame clones appear in the TCRdb table, and some are missing; sequencing was by immunoSEQ multiplex PCR. Among 2 million to 2.5 million clones listed, about 94% were seen once. Sequenced: naive CD4+ T cells sorted from blood. Subset denoted: CD45RA+ positively selected. These receptors originate from a man aged 18 to 35 in good health.

In its sample, this clone was seen once. The chain couples TRBV6-5 to TRBJ1-2, with a weak D call TRBD1 (5 bases). The CDR3 loop spans 16 amino acids. V lost 0 bases and J 5 bases, leaving 16 bases between the germline ends. The germline CDR1 and CDR2 sequences are MNHEY and SVGAGI. CDR3 loop: CASSYSTGRALYGYTF. CDR3 DNA sequence: TGTGCCAGCAGTTACTCCACAGGCCGTGCTTTGTATGGCTACACCTTC.

The chain joins TRBV20-1 to TRBJ2-7, with a weak D call TRBD2 (5 bases). Per germline, CDR1 DFQATT and CDR2 SNEGSKA (reference sequence). Trimming removed 6 bases from V and 2 bases from J, with 8 bases in between. This CDR3 is 11 amino acids long. The CDR3 DNA sequence: TGCAGTGCAAGTAGCGCCTACGAGCAGTACTTC. Translation: CSASSAYEQYF.

V usage is TRBV5-1 and J usage is TRBJ2-3; 10 bases are a match to TRBD2. With 1 base clipped from V and 5 bases from J, the junction kept 7 bases outside the gene matches. This CDR3 is built from 16 residues. Germline lookup yields CDR1 SGHRS and CDR2 YFSETQ. The CDR3: CASSLSSGGAKDTQYF. The CDR3 DNA reads TGCGCCAGCAGCTTGTCGAGCGGGGGGGCCAAAGATACGCAGTATTTT.

This CDR3 is CASSPSTGISGANVLTF. In DNA form, the CDR3 reads TGTGCCAGCTCACCCTCGACTGGGATCTCAGGGGCCAACGTCCTGACTTTC. The chain is built from TRBV18 and TRBJ2-6; D is ambiguous. This CDR3 spans 17 amino acids. The germline gives CDR1 KGHSH, CDR2 LQKENI. V was clipped by 3 bases and J by 4 bases, with 16 bases between them.